Each of the 2 T cell receptor beta chains below was sequenced from the same sample in a study of blood T cells in healthy people across ages. A sample-barcoded 5' primer and a J-beta primer mix were used in a second PCR of about 6 to 11 cycles. TCRdb reprocessed the 5' RACE reads via MiXCR and lists one record per CDR3 protein. The data contain around 670,000 distinct CDR3 sequences, around 31% of them singletons. The sample comprised blood. The receptors derive from a woman at least 80 years old in good health.

Notes on this clonotype: Just one base apart from a much larger clone, this may be a read error. The V gene is TRBV12-3 or TRBV12-4, the J gene TRBJ1-1, with D possibly being TRBD1 (6 bases). Trimming removed 6 bases at V and 4 bases at J, with 15 bases between. The CDR3 length is 14 residues. The CDR3 coding sequence is TGTGCCAGCAGCATAGGGGGTTACTGCACTGAAGCTTTCTTT. Its protein product is CASSIGGYCTEAFF.

A word on this clonotype: A read error is possible here, since a much larger clone lies one base away. V and J are TRBV11-2 and TRBJ2-5; 8 bases match TRBD2. The J call may not be correct, given that the DNA end is closer to TRBJ2-1. CDR1 is SGHAT, CDR2 FQNNGV, per germline. This CDR3 has 14 residues. DNA of the CDR3: TGTGCCAGCAGCTCCCCGGGACTAGGCGAGACCCAGTTCTTC. Its protein is CASSSPGLGETQFF.